The 17 T cell receptor beta chains given below trace back to one sample, sequenced in a study of CD8+ T cells in alopecia areata. Described treatment: oral pan-JAK inhibitor, 5-10 mg twice daily. Extracted RNA was reverse transcribed into cDNA, the sequencing template. Sequenced by immunoSEQ multiplex PCR; TCRdb stores in-frame clones only, minus some. Found here are around 150,000 clones, approximately 80% of them singletons; the top ten hold 25%. The sample consisted of CD8+ T cells sorted from blood, taken at week 4, from a patient treated with tofacitinib. These receptors were obtained from a human donor with alopecia areata.

V gene TRBV27 combines with J gene TRBJ1-2; a weak D match, TRBD1 (6 bases). From germline, CDR1 is MNHEY and CDR2 SMNVEV (reference sequence). With 5 bases removed from V and 4 bases from J, the gap between germline ends came to 11 bases. The CDR3 is made up of 13 amino acids. CDR3 sequence: CASSPGQSYGYTF. CDR3 DNA: TGTGCCAGCAGTCCTGGACAGTCCTATGGCTACACCTTC.

This clone is a singleton in its sample. V usage is TRBV27 and J usage is TRBJ2-3; 7 bases align to TRBD1. CDR1 and CDR2 from the germline V gene are MNHEY and SMNVEV (reference sequence). CDR3 length: 17 residues. The ends lost 3 bases at V and 1 base at J; junction bases unmatched: 10. The CDR3 bases are TGTGCCAGCAGTTTGGGGGCCTGGGGGACAGGCACAGATACGCAGTATTTT. Protein sequence: CASSLGAWGTGTDTQYF.

This clone was counted ten times or more. The V and J genes are TRBV5-1 and TRBJ2-7; no reliable D call. This CDR3 is built from 13 residues. Trimming removed 6 bases at V and 3 bases at J, with 13 bases between. Germline-derived CDR1 and CDR2 are SGHRS and YFSETQ. The CDR3 DNA reads TGCGCCAGCACCCCCGACCTAGACTACGAGCAGTACTTC. Translation gives CASTPDLDYEQYF. Supplemented by reference TRBV5-1 and TRBJ2-7, the full variable domain reads KAGVTQTPRYLIKTRGQQVTLSCSPISGHRSVSWYQQTPGQGLQFLFEYFSETQRNKGNFPGRFSGRQFSNSRSEMNVSTLELGDSALYLCASTPDLDYEQYFGPGTRLTVT.

The chain recombines TRBV4-3 with TRBJ2-2; D not resolved. The V gene lost 4 bases and the J gene lost 0 bases, with 6 bases spanning the gap. The CDR3 is 14 residues long. Germline CDR1 is LGHNA and CDR2 is YSLEER. CDR3: CASSPWANTGELFF. The CDR3, as DNA: TGCGCCAGCAGCCCTTGGGCGAACACCGGGGAGCTGTTTTTT.

V gene TRBV4-1 combines with J gene TRBJ2-3; no firm D call. Germline CDR1 reads MGHRA; CDR2 reads YSYEKL. This CDR3 is 15 amino acids long. Between the trimmed V and J ends, which lost 0 bases and 5 bases, there was a span of 12 bases. CDR3 in DNA: TGCGCCAGCAGCCAAGAAGCCAACCAGCAAGATACGCAGTATTTT. Translating it yields CASSQEANQQDTQYF.

The chain combines TRBV7-2 with TRBJ2-6; D is unresolved. Trimming pared 1 base from V and 0 bases from J, leaving 4 bases between. This CDR3 has 15 residues. Germline CDR1 is SGHTA and CDR2 is FQGNSA. CDR3: CASSLVVSGANVLTF. CDR3 bases: TGTGCCAGCAGCTTAGTAGTCTCTGGGGCCAACGTCCTGACTTTC.

Details on this clone: Sequence at one end of the junction differs from germline and may be a read error. The V gene is TRBV29-1, the J gene TRBJ2-3; D gene ambiguous. CDR1 SQVTM and CDR2 ANQGSEA come from the germline V gene. There are 12 residues in the CDR3. CDR3 nucleotides: TGCAGCGCTACTTGGGCCCCAGATACGCGGTATTTT. Its protein is CSATWAPDTRYF.

The rearrangement joins TRBV29-1 to TRBJ1-1, with D perhaps TRBD1 (5 bases). The germline gives CDR1 SQVTM, CDR2 ANQGSEA. Deletions cut 1 base from V and 0 bases from J, with 6 bases between. This CDR3 comprises 13 residues. The CDR3 region has the DNA TGCAGCGTTGAAGGGGGCTTGAACACTGAAGCTTTCTTT. Its translation: CSVEGGLNTEAFF.

This clone is a singleton in its sample. The rearrangement uses TRBV19 and TRBJ2-5; no clear D. The germline V gene encodes CDR1 LNHDA and CDR2 SQIVND (reference sequence). The CDR3 contains 15 residues. Trimming removed 6 bases from V and 2 bases from J, with 16 bases in between. DNA for the CDR3: TGTGCCAGTAGCACCACCCCCTTACCTCAAGAGACCCAGTACTTC. It codes for CASSTTPLPQETQYF.

The rearrangement joins TRBV29-1 to TRBJ2-1; no firm D call. The V and J ends lost 0 bases and 7 bases respectively, with 16 bases between them. CDR3 length: 15 residues. Germline CDR1 is SQVTM and CDR2 is ANQGSEA. This CDR3 is CSVEDDNKPRNEQFF. CDR3 DNA sequence: TGCAGCGTTGAAGATGATAACAAACCTCGAAATGAGCAGTTCTTC.

In its sample, this clone was seen once. The V call is TRBV7-9, the J call TRBJ2-1; no clear D. Trimming took 2 bases from V and 8 from J, leaving 7 bases between them. Germline lookup yields CDR1 SEHNR and CDR2 FQNEAQ (reference sequence). The CDR3 is made up of 12 amino acids. CDR3 DNA sequence: TGTGCCAGCAGCTTAAGGCAGGATGAGCAGTTCTTC. This codes for CASSLRQDEQFF.

The chain combines TRBV7-8 with TRBJ2-3; tentative D call: TRBD2 (5 bases). The V and J ends lost 5 bases and 6 bases respectively, with 15 bases between them. CDR3 size: 14 residues. Per germline, CDR1 SGHVS and CDR2 FQNEAQ. As DNA, the CDR3 is TGTGCCAGCAGCCTGACCGCGGGCTGGGATACGCAGTATTTT. The encoded protein is CASSLTAGWDTQYF.

This rearrangement joins TRBV5-6 to TRBJ2-2; no clear D gene. The CDR3 runs to 13 residues. The V gene's germline CDR1 is SGHDT and CDR2 YYEEEE. Trimming shortened V by 2 bases and J by 4 bases, and 6 bases separated the two germline ends. CDR3 sequence: CASSFPLTGELFF. The CDR3 bases are TGTGCCAGCAGCTTCCCACTCACCGGGGAGCTGTTTTTT.

For the CDR3, the DNA is TGCGCCAGCAGCCAAGATCGTAGTGGGGACTACTATAACAATGAGCAGTTCTTC. Its translation: CASSQDRSGDYYNNEQFF. The chain recombines TRBV4-3 with TRBJ2-1, with TRBD2 matching 7 bases. The CDR3 consists of 18 residues. In germline, CDR1 is LGHNA, CDR2 YSLEER. Trimming at V came to 0 bases and at J to 5 bases, leaving 13 bases not matched to a gene.

The V call is TRBV29-1, the J call TRBJ2-1; 8 bases line up with TRBD2. The CDR3 length is 15 residues. Germline CDR1 reads SQVTM; CDR2 reads ANQGSEA. J was trimmed by 1 base and V by 5 bases; bases with no gene match: 7. The CDR3 loop reads CSVQAVAGSYNEQFF. DNA of the CDR3: TGCAGCGTTCAGGCGGTAGCGGGGTCCTACAATGAGCAGTTCTTC.

The chain employs TRBV4-1 and TRBJ1-2, with a weak D call TRBD1 (5 bases). Looked up from germline, CDR1 is MGHRA and CDR2 is YSYEKL. With 0 bases removed from V and 4 bases from J, the gap between germline ends came to 12 bases. The length of the CDR3 is 15 residues. Here the CDR3 reads CASSQDEQALYGYTF. The CDR3 DNA reads as TGCGCCAGCAGCCAAGATGAACAGGCGCTCTATGGCTACACCTTC.

The chain carries TRBV5-1 and TRBJ2-7; 7 bases are a match to TRBD1. J lost 2 bases, V lost 0 bases, and 2 bases had no gene match. Germline V CDR1 and CDR2: SGHRS, YFSETQ. This CDR3 region has 14 residues. CDR3 sequence (DNA): TGCGCCAGCAGCTTGGCGGGACAGACCTACGAGCAGTACTTC. Protein product: CASSLAGQTYEQYF.